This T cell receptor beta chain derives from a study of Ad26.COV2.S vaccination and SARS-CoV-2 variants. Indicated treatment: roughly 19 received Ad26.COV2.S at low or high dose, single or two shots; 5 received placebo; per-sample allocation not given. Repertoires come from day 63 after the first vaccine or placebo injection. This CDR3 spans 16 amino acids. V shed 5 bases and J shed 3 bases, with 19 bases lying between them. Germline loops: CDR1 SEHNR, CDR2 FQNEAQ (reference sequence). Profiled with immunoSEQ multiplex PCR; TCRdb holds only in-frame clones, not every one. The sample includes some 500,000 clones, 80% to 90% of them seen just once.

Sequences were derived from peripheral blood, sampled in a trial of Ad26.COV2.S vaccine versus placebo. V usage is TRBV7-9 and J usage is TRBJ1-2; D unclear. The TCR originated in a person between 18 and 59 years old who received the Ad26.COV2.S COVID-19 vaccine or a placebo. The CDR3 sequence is CASSRLESARDYGYTF. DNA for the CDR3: TGTGCCAGCAGCCGCCTAGAGTCGGCGAGAGACTATGGCTACACCTTC.